This T cell receptor beta chain was identified in a study of blood T cell repertoires in COVID-19 (dated by TCRdb to about 2020). Some background on the complete study: The collaborator samples originated in the United States, Italy and Spain and spanned the acute and convalescent phases of COVID-19. HLA class I and class II types, where available, came from metadata supplied by the sample provider rather than from assay-based typing. A de-identified subject ID, COVID-19 status, age in years and sex were almost always included in the sample metadata. The dataset comprised deeply sampled blood TCRbeta repertoires from subjects exposed to, actively infected with, or recovered from COVID-19. The samples were drawn from the first 160 participants of the ongoing ImmuneRACE study and from some 1,300 subjects provided by 6 global collaborators. The repertoires were released in a freely available public database intended as a resource for research on the immune response to SARS-CoV-2. The prospective study material was composed of cDNA or gDNA derived from T cells, B-cell-depleted T cells, or PBMCs.

The full study reports these points: The quantity of clinical and demographic metadata differed by source and by participant and was supplied without curation.

Reading the germline V gene gives CDR1 LGHNT and CDR2 FRNRAP. V ends up 4 bases short and J 7 bases short, with an unmatched junction base count of 13. Including the terminal cysteine and phenylalanine, the CDR3 comprises 18 residues. The sequence is cut down to CDR3 DNA, 54 bases in frame from base 1. Worth noting for this clone: What this receptor recognizes is not known. Within one base of it there is no much larger clone, and no base qualities were kept.

The immunoSEQ Assay, a bias-controlled multiplex PCR, was used to amplify TCRbeta CDR3 regions from genomic DNA. As for the authors' bioinformatics: The number of nucleated cells in each sample was estimated by amplification of reference gene primers within the assay. To quantify the absolute abundance of each unique TCRbeta CDR3 rearrangement, sequence reads were collapsed and filtered. For each sample, productive Simpson clonality was calculated by taking the square root of Simpson's diversity index across productive rearrangements. In TCRdb, the immuneACCESS table is reduced to in-frame sequences with V and J assigned. These tables do not hold every clone; where another copy was compared, an unresolved V gene accounts for under half, and the others remain unexplained. For V, J and clone size, that table is used; D and trimming come from the DNA. The sample table contains 250,000 to 300,000 clones; only one count was recorded for around nine tenths of them. The top ten constitute under 15% of the sample.

Whole blood was collected in K2EDTA tubes by collaborating institutions according to the institutions' own protocols. Collaborator samples were shipped for TCRbeta analysis as frozen whole blood, isolated PBMCs, or DNA extracted from either sample type. This chain joins TRBV12-5 to TRBJ2-5, and 15 junction bases match TRBD2. Source material: peripheral blood. The sequence came from a woman in her fifties or sixties with acute or convalescent COVID-19. In nucleotides, the sequence is TGTGCTAGTGGTTGGGGACTAGCGGGGGGCCGACCCCCGGGGACCCAGTACTTC. Translated, it gives CASGWGLAGGRPPGTQYF.